The 7 T cell receptor beta chains in this list originate from one sample, sequenced in a study of blood T cell repertoires in COVID-19. TCRdb's copy holds only in-frame clones and misses some; the assay was immunoSEQ multiplex PCR. The table has more than 95,000 clones, about 83% seen once. Sequencing was performed on peripheral blood. These receptors came from a human donor in a cohort sampled during active COVID-19.

This clone appeared a few times. The chain carries TRBV3-1 (or the pseudogene TRBV3-2) and TRBJ2-1; 9 bases agree with TRBD2. Per germline, CDR1 LGHDT and CDR2 YNNKEL (reference sequence). The CDR3 has 18 amino acids. V lost 4 bases, J lost 5 bases, and 15 bases stayed unmatched. The CDR3 DNA reads as TGTGCCAGCAGCCCCCTTATGAGTAGCGGGAGAAAGAACAATGAGCAGTTCTTC. Translating it yields CASSPLMSSGRKNNEQFF.

The chain links TRBV3-1 (or the pseudogene TRBV3-2) to TRBJ2-1; 9 positions agree with TRBD2. Germline V gives CDR1 LGHDT, CDR2 YNNKEL (reference sequence). V shed 0 bases, J shed 7 bases, and the junction held 13 bases outside the gene matches. The CDR3 contains 18 residues. CDR3 coding DNA: TGTGCCAGCAGCCAAGACCCGAGGGCGGGAGGGATTGATAATGAGCAGTTCTTC. As protein: CASSQDPRAGGIDNEQFF.

The CDR3 here is CAISAAPLDRPGEKLFF. CDR3 nucleotides: TGTGCCATCAGTGCCGCCCCCCTGGACAGGCCAGGGGAAAAACTGTTTTTT. The chain is built from TRBV10-3 and TRBJ1-4; 7 bases agree with TRBD1. CDR3 size: 17 residues. Unmatched junction bases numbered 16, after V lost 4 bases and J lost 8 bases. Germline values: CDR1 ENHRY, CDR2 SYGVKD.

The chain recombines TRBV15 with TRBJ2-2; 7 nucleotides line up with TRBD2. The CDR3 extends over 18 amino acids. Trimming at V came to 0 bases and at J to 2 bases, leaving 9 bases not matched to a gene. Germline assignment: CDR1 LNHNV and CDR2 YYDKDF (reference sequence). In nucleotides, the CDR3 is TGTGCCACCAGCAGAGATGGATCGGCGGGGGAAAACACCGGGGAGCTGTTTTTT. It codes for CATSRDGSAGENTGELFF.

This clone was counted once. The rearrangement joins TRBV6-4 to TRBJ2-2, with 7 bases matching TRBD1. The CDR3 totals 18 residues. The J segment lost 5 bases and the V segment lost 8 bases, leaving 20 bases of the junction unmatched. Germline V gives CDR1 MRHNA, CDR2 SNTAGT. The CDR3 sequence: CASSRAARGYARTGELFF. The CDR3 bases are TGTGCCAGCTCGAGGGCGGCCAGGGGGTATGCGAGAACCGGGGAGCTGTTTTTT.

This clone was picked up a small number of times. The chain joins TRBV30 to TRBJ1-5; 9 nucleotides agree with TRBD1. After removal of 1 base from V and 2 bases from J, the junction contained 0 bases not matched to a gene. The CDR3 has 14 amino acids. CDR1 GTSNPN and CDR2 SVGIG come from the germline V gene (reference sequence). The CDR3, as DNA: TGTGCCTGGAGTGGGACAGGGGGCAATCAGCCCCAGCATTTT. Translation: CAWSGTGGNQPQHF.

V gene TRBV11-2 combines with J gene TRBJ1-5; TRBD1 might be the D (6 bases). V lost 0 bases, J lost 7 bases, and 16 bases lay in between. The CDR3 has 16 residues. Looked up from germline, CDR1 is SGHAT and CDR2 is FQNNGV. Written as DNA, the CDR3 is TGTGCCAGCAGCTTAGAAGGGGGTGCCGGAAGACAGCCCCAGCATTTT. This gives the protein CASSLEGGAGRQPQHF.